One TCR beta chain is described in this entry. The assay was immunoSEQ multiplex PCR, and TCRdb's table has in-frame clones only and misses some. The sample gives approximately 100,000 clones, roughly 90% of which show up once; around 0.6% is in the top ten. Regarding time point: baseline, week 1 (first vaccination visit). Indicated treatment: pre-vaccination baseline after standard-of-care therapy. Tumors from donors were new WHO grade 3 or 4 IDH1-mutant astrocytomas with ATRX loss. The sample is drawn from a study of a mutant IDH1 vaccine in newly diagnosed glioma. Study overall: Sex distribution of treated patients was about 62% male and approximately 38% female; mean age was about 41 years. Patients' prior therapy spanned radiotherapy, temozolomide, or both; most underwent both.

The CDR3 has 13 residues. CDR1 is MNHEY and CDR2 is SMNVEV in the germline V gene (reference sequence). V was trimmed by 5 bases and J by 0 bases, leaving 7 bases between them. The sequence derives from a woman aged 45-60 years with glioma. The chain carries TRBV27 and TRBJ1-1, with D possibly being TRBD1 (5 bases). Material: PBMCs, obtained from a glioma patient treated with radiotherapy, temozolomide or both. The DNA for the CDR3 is TGTGCCAGCAGTCAGGACATGAACACTGAAGCTTTCTTT. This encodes CASSQDMNTEAFF.